This is a list of T cell receptor beta chains from one sample in a study of human T cells and chemical hapten exposure. TCRdb used MiXCR to reprocess the RACE reads, holding one entry per CDR3 protein. The sample holds about 380,000 distinct CDR3 sequences; 4.8% are singletons and the top ten take roughly 2.4%. The sample was whole blood, taken in connection with sensitization to the hapten diphenylcyclopropenone (DPC). Receptors originate from a woman in her 50s with alopecia areata. Some clones in this sample may be carry-over from other donors' samples. Each CDR3 is given with its conserved first and last residue. The order of the fields is J gene, D gene, clone size, V gene, CDR3 DNA, CDR3 protein. The D gene is left open where the match is weak. The size entry is marked missing in some rows and otherwise reads once, few, many or a size class.

>TRBJ1-1|.|few|TRBV6-1
TGTGCCAGCACTGAAGGACACTCCTCCGCGGGAGCTTTCTTT
CASTEGHSSAGAFF
>TRBJ1-2|.|many|TRBV6-5
TGTGCCAGCAGTTTGGGGGGGAAAGGCTACACCTTC
CASSLGGKGYTF
>TRBJ2-1|TRBD2|.|TRBV5-5
TGTGCCAGCAGCTTGTCCGGACTAGCGGGGGTCTACAATGAGCAGTTCTTC
CASSLSGLAGVYNEQFF
>TRBJ1-6|.|few|TRBV5-5
TGTGCCAGCAGCTTGGGGACAGCTATACCACCCCTCCACTTT
CASSLGTAIPPLHF
>TRBJ1-2|TRBD1|.|TRBV7-8
TGTGCCAGCGGTAACGACAGGGGCCATGGCTACACCTTC
CASGNDRGHGYTF
>TRBJ1-6|.|many|TRBV27
TGTGCCAGCAGTTGGACCAGAGTAGATAATTCACCCCTCCACTTT
CASSWTRVDNSPLHF
>TRBJ2-7|TRBD1|many|TRBV12-3/TRBV12-4
TGTGCCAGCAGAACAGGGGACGGCCACGAGCAGTACTTC
CASRTGDGHEQYF
>TRBJ1-1|TRBD1|.|TRBV13
TGTGCCAGCAGCCCACCGGGACAGACTAACACTGAAGCTTTCTTT
CASSPPGQTNTEAFF
>TRBJ2-3|.|.|TRBV6-5
TGTGCCAGCAGTTACTCGTGGCAGGCCTCTAGCACAGATACGCAGTATTTT
CASSYSWQASSTDTQYF
>TRBJ2-6|.|many|TRBV2
TGTGCCAGCAGTCGGGGACCGCCTCCTAGCTCTGGGGCCAACGTCCTGACTTTC
CASSRGPPPSSGANVLTF
>TRBJ2-1|.|many|TRBV29-1
TGCAGCGGGGGCGACCCCGGGGGGCGAAATGAGCAGTTCTTC
CSGGDPGGRNEQFF
>TRBJ1-2|TRBD1|many|TRBV20-1
TGCAGTGCTCAGGGGGGAAGCGTCGGCTACACCTTC
CSAQGGSVGYTF
>TRBJ2-5|.|many|TRBV7-2
TGTGCCAGCAGCCAAGGTAGCGGGACCCAGTACTTC
CASSQGSGTQYF
>TRBJ2-5|.|many|TRBV12-5
TGTGCTAGTGGTTCGGACAGCCAAGAGACCCAGTACTTC
CASGSDSQETQYF
>TRBJ1-5|.|.|TRBV4-2
TGTGCCAGCAGCCAAGTCGACGGTAGCAATCAGCCCCAGCATTTT
CASSQVDGSNQPQHF
>TRBJ2-1|.|few|TRBV20-1
TGCAGTGCCCGGCTTAGCCGACGGACTGATCGACTTTACAATGAGCAGTTCTTC
CSARLSRRTDRLYNEQFF
>TRBJ1-3|TRBD1|many|TRBV7-9
TGTGCCAGCAGCACGACAGGGCCTGGAAACACCATATATTTT
CASSTTGPGNTIYF
>TRBJ1-4|.|many|TRBV5-1
TGCGCCAGCAGCCCGACGCAGGGAGGAGAAAAACTGTTTTTT
CASSPTQGGEKLFF
>TRBJ1-1|.|many|TRBV30
TGTGCCTGGAAAGGGAATACGCACACTGAAGCTTTCTTT
CAWKGNTHTEAFF
>TRBJ2-5|.|many|TRBV5-1
TGCGCCAGCAGCAGGGGGAACCAAGAGACCCAGTACTTC
CASSRGNQETQYF
>TRBJ1-1|TRBD1|many|TRBV18
TGTGCCAGCTCACCGGGACAGGGCTACTCTGAAGCTTTCTTT
CASSPGQGYSEAFF
>TRBJ2-2|TRBD2|few|TRBV13
TGTGCCAGCAGCTCAGAGGTAGCGGGAAACACCGGGGAGCTGTTTTTT
CASSSEVAGNTGELFF
>TRBJ1-6|.|few|TRBV7-2
TGTGCCAGCAGCTTACCACCGTGGTGGAACTCCTATAATTCACCCCTCCACTTT
CASSLPPWWNSYNSPLHF
>TRBJ1-1|.|few|TRBV6-5
TGTGCCAGCAGTTATGGGAGGATACTAAACACTGAAGCTTTCTTT
CASSYGRILNTEAFF
>TRBJ2-7|.|few|TRBV5-1
TGCGCCAGCAGCGGGGACAATTCCTACGAGCAGTACTTC
CASSGDNSYEQYF
>TRBJ2-1|.|many|TRBV6-6
TGTGCCAGCAGTCTTCAGTCCGGACAGAACAATGAGCAGTTCTTC
CASSLQSGQNNEQFF
>TRBJ1-1|.|.|TRBV7-9
TGTGCCAGCATCCTAGCGGGGGCCCCGATGGACACTGAAGCTTTCTTT
CASILAGAPMDTEAFF
>TRBJ1-5|TRBD1|many|TRBV12-3/TRBV12-4
TGTGCCAGCAGTCTTACAGGGGTCAGTCAGCCCCAGCATTTT
CASSLTGVSQPQHF
>TRBJ1-2|.|few|TRBV6-1
TGTGCCAGCAGTGAAGGGCAGGGTCGTAACTATGGCTACACCTTC
CASSEGQGRNYGYTF
>TRBJ1-2|.|few|TRBV6-6
TGTGCCAGCATACCACGGGGGTCGGCTAACTATGGCTACACCTTC
CASIPRGSANYGYTF
>TRBJ2-3|TRBD2|many|TRBV18
TGTGCCAGCTCACCCCTTAGCGGGGTCATGGATACGCAGTATTTT
CASSPLSGVMDTQYF
>TRBJ1-5|TRBD1|many|TRBV6-2/TRBV6-3
TGTGCCAGCAGTTCTTCTCCGGACAGGGGGGTTCAGCCCCAGCATTTT
CASSSSPDRGVQPQHF
>TRBJ1-2|.|.|TRBV5-1
TGCGCCAGCAGCTTGGCTGGGCCACCGGACAACTATGGCTACACCTTC
CASSLAGPPDNYGYTF
>TRBJ2-7|TRBD2|.|TRBV11-3
TGTGCCAGCAGCTACTCAGCGGGAGGGAAGCAGTACTTC
CASSYSAGGKQYF
>TRBJ2-3|.|.|TRBV9
TGTGCCAGCAGCGTAGAGGTGGCTGGCACAGATACGCAGTATTTT
CASSVEVAGTDTQYF
>TRBJ2-3|.|many|TRBV28
TGTGCCAGCAGTACCTCCGGGGTTCGCACAGATACGCAGTATTTT
CASSTSGVRTDTQYF